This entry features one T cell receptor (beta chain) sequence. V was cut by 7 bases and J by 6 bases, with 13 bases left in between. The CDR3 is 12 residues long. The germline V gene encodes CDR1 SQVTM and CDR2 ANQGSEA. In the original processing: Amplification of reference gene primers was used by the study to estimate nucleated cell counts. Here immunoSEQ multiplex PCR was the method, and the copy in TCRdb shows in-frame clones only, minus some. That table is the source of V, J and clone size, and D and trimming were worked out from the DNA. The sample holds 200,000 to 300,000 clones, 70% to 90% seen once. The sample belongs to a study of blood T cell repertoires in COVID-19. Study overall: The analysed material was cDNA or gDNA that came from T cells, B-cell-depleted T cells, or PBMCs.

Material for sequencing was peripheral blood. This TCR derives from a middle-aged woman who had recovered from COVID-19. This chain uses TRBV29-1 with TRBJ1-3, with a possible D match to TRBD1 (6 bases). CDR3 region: CSAGQPENTIYF. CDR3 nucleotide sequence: TGCAGCGCCGGACAGCCCGAAAACACCATATATTTT.